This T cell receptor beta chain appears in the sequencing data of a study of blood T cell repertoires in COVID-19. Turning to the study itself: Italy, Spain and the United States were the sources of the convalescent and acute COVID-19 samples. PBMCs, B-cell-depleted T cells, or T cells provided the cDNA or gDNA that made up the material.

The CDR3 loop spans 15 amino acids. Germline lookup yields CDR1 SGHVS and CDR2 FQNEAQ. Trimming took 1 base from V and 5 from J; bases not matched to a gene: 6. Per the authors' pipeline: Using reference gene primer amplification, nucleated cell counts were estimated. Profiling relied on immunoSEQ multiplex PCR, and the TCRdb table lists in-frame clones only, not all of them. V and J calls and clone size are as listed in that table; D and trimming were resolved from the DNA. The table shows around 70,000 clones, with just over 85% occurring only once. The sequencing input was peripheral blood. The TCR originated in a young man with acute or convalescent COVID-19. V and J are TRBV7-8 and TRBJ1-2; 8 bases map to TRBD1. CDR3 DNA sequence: TGTGCCAGCAGCTTAGGGACAGGGCTATCATATGGCTACACCTTC. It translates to CASSLGTGLSYGYTF.